Below, one T cell receptor (beta chain) is given with its context. Its antigen is not identified. The sample belongs to a study of cytomegalovirus exposure and HLA in healthy donors. Study-wide results and caveats: The investigators catalogued about 170 TCR beta chains as cytomegalovirus-associated. A later analysis found common viral pathogens apparently linked to several of the most significant clusters. In a later analysis, TCR beta V- and J-gene trimming showed a link to a missense DCLRE1C variant.

V lost 6 bases and J lost 1; bases outside the gene matches: 6. CDR1 and CDR2 (germline): MDHEN, SYDVKM. This CDR3 region has 14 residues. Primers: 60 Vbeta forward and 13 Jbeta reverse. In the original analysis: Counted up in a later analysis, unique TCR beta chains came to some 80 million, with around 10 million shared. TCRdb's table, derived via immunoSEQ multiplex PCR, lists solely in-frame clones and lacks some. The DNA was the basis for D and trimming; V, J and clone size are from that table. The repertoire holds fewer than 150,000 clones, 70% to 85% seen once, with 4.9% in the top ten. V is TRBV28 and J is TRBJ2-7, with 7 bases fitting TRBD1. The TCR comes from a man between 45 and 60 years old in good health and CMV-seropositive. What was sequenced was PBMCs. The CDR3, as DNA: TGTGCCAGCAGGAGGGGACAGATATCCTACGAGCAGTACTTC. Protein: CASRRGQISYEQYF.